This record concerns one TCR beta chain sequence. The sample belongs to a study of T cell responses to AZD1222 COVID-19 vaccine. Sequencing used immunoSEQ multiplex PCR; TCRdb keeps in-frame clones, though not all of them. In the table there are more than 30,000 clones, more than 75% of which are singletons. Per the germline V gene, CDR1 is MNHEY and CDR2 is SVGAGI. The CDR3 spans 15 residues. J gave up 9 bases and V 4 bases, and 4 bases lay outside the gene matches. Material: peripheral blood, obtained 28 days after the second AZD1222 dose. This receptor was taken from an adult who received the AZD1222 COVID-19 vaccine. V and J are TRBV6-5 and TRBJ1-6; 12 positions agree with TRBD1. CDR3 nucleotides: TGTGCCAGCAGTTCGGGACAGGGGGCCGGTTCACCCCTCCACTTT. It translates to CASSSGQGAGSPLHF.